What follows are 3 T cell receptor beta chains derived from one specimen sequenced in a study of T cell responses to AZD1222 COVID-19 vaccine. TCRdb's table, derived via immunoSEQ multiplex PCR, lists solely in-frame clones and lacks some. Of 80,000 or so clones in the sample, over 90% are singletons; the top ten hold around 5.3%. The sequencing used peripheral blood, collected on day 0 of AZD1222 vaccination. These receptors came from an adult in good health.

V and J are TRBV5-1 and TRBJ1-6, with D tentatively TRBD1 (6 bases). V was clipped by 3 bases and J by 7 bases, with 20 bases between them. CDR1 is SGHRS, CDR2 YFSETQ, per germline. The CDR3 is 17 amino acids. CDR3 nucleotides: TGCGCCAGCAGCTCAGGAGGGGGGAGGATGACCAATTCACCCCTCCACTTT. This translates into CASSSGGGRMTNSPLHF.

This rearrangement joins TRBV6-4 to TRBJ1-5; 8 nucleotides align to TRBD1. This CDR3 has 13 residues. CDR1 and CDR2 (germline): MRHNA, SNTAGT. V lost 4 bases, J lost 7 bases, and 3 bases stayed unmatched. The DNA for the CDR3 is TGTGCCAGCAGTGGAGACAGGGGCCAGCCCCAGCATTTT. Residues: CASSGDRGQPQHF.

This clone was found a few times. This rearrangement joins TRBV9 to TRBJ1-3; possibly TRBD1 for D (5 bases). There are 16 residues in the CDR3. V was trimmed by 0 bases and J by 0 bases, leaving 10 bases between them. The germline V gene has CDR1 SGDLS and CDR2 YYNGEE. The CDR3 DNA follows: TGTGCCAGCAGCGTAGCCGGGGACCTCTCTGGAAACACCATATATTTT. Translated: CASSVAGDLSGNTIYF.